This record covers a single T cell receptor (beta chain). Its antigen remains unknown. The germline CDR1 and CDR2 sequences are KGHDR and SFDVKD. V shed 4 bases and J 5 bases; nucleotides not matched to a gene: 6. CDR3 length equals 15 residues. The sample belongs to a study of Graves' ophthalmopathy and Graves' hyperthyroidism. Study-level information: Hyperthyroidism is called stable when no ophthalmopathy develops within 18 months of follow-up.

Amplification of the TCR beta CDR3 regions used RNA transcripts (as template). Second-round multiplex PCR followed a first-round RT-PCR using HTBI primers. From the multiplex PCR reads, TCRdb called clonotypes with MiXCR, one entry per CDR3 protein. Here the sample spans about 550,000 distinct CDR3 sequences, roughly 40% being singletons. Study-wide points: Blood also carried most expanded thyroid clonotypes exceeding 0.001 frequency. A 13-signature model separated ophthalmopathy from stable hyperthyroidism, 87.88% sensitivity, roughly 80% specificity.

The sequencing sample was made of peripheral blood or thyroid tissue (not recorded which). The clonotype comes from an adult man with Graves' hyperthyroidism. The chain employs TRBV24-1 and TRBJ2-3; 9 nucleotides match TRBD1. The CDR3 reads CATSEGTGREDTQYF. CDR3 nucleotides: TGTGCCACCAGTGAGGGGACAGGGCGAGAAGATACGCAGTATTTT.